This TCR beta chain derives from a study of cytomegalovirus exposure and HLA in healthy donors. PCR involved 60 Vbeta and 13 Jbeta primers. TCRdb keeps only in-frame clones here, not all; method: immunoSEQ multiplex PCR. The table records some 190,000 clones, around three quarters of them present only once. Sampled while nominally healthy, donors likely had unrecorded immune exposures. V lost 5 bases, J lost 4 bases, and 6 bases stayed unmatched. Germline CDR1 is MNHEY and CDR2 is SMNVEV (reference sequence). The CDR3 covers 14 residues. The chain carries TRBV27 and TRBJ2-7, with 9 bases that match TRBD1. The receptor was isolated from a woman under 30 in good health and CMV-seronegative. Sequenced sample: PBMCs. The CDR3 DNA reads as TGTGCCAGCAGTGGACGGGACAGGGTGTACGAGCAGTACTTC. Translation: CASSGRDRVYEQYF.